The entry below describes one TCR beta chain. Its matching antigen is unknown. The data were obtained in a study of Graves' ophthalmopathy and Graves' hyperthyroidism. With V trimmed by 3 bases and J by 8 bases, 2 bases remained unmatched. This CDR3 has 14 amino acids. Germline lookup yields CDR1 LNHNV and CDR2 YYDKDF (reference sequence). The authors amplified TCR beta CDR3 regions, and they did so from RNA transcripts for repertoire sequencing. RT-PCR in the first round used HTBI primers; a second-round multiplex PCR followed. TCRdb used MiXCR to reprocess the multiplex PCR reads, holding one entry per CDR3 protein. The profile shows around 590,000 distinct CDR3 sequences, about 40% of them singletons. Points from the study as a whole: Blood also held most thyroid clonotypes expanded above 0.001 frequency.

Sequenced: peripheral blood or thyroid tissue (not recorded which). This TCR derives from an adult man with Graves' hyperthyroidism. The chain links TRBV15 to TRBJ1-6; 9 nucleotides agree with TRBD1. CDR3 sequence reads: CATSSRDRDSPLHF. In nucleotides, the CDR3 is TGTGCCACCAGCAGCCGGGACAGGGATTCACCCCTCCACTTT.